Reported below is one T cell receptor (beta chain). This entry belongs to a study of blood T cell repertoires in COVID-19. Study details: PBMCs, B-cell-depleted T cells, or T cells provided the cDNA or gDNA that made up the material.

Germline loops: CDR1 MDHEN, CDR2 SYDVKM. Trimming at V came to 5 bases and at J to 10 bases, leaving 11 bases not matched to a gene. The CDR3 extends over 15 amino acids. In the original processing: Scientists estimated how many nucleated cells there were by amplifying reference gene primers. Using immunoSEQ multiplex PCR, the repertoire was profiled, and TCRdb retains in-frame clones only, with some absent. V, J and clone size derive from that table, while D and trimming were established from the DNA sequence. The data show about 110,000 clones, roughly 83% seen once. The receptor's source is a woman aged 70-85 years with acute or convalescent COVID-19. The chain employs TRBV28 and TRBJ1-5, with 10 positions matching TRBD1. Sequenced: peripheral blood. The CDR3 nucleotides read TGTGCCAGCAGTGGGCCCGGGACAGGGGTCAAACCCCAGCATTTT. Amino acids: CASSGPGTGVKPQHF.